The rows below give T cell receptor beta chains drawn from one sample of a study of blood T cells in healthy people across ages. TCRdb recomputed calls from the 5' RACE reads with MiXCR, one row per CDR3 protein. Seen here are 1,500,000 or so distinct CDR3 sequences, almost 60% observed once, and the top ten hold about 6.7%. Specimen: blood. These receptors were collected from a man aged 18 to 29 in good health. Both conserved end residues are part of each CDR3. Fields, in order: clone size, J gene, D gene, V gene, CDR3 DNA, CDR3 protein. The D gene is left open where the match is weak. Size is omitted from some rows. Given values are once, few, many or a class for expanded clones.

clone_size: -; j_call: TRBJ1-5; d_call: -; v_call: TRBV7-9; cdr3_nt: TGTGCCAGCAGCTTTGGCAGGAGCGATCAGCCCCAGCATTTT; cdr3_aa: CASSFGRSDQPQHF
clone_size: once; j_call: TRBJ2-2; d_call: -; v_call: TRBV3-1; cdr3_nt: TGTGCCAGCAGCTGGCGATCGGCGAACACCGGGGAGCTGTTTTTT; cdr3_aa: CASSWRSANTGELFF
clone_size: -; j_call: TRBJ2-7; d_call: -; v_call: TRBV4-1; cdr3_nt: TGCGCCAGCAGCCCCCAAGTGGGGCGAGGCTACGAGCAGTACTTC; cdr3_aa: CASSPQVGRGYEQYF
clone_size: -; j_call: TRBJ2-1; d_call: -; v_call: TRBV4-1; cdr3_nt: TGCGCCAGCAGCCAACCTTTAAACAGGCGAGCCTACAATGAGCAGTTCTTC; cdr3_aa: CASSQPLNRRAYNEQFF
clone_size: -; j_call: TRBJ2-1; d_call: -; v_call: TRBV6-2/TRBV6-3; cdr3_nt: TGTGCCAGCAGCATCCGGGGAGGGGGTTCCTACAATGAGCAGTTCTTC; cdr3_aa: CASSIRGGGSYNEQFF
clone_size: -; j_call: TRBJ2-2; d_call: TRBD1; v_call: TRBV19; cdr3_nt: TGTGCCAGTAGCCGACAGGGCCTGGGCACCGGGGAGCTGTTTTTT; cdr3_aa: CASSRQGLGTGELFF
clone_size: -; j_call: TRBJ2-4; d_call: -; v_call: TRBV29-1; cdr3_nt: TGCAGCGTTTCGGGGACCCCTCAAAACATTCAGTACTTC; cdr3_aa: CSVSGTPQNIQYF
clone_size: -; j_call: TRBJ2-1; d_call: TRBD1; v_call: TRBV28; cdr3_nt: TGTGCCAGCAGAACGACAGGGGTTGCCTACAATGAGCAGTTCTTC; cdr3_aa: CASRTTGVAYNEQFF
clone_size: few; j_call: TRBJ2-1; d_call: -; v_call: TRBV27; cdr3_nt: TGTGCCAGCAGTTCGCCCCGGGGGGAGCAGTTCTTC; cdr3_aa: CASSSPRGEQFF
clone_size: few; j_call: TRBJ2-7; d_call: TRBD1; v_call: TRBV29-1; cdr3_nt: TGCAGCGTTGAGGGACAGGGTATCAACGAGCAGTACTTC; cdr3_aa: CSVEGQGINEQYF
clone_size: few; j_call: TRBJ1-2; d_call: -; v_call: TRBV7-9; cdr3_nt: TGTGCCAGCAGTCCGACAGGAAGCAGTGGCTACACCTTC; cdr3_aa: CASSPTGSSGYTF
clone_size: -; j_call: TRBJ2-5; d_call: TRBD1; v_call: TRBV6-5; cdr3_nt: TGTGCCAGCAGGCTATCGGACAGGGGAGAGACCCAGTACTTC; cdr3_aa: CASRLSDRGETQYF
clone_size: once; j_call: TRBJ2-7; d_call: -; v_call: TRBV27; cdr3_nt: TGTGCCAGCAGTCCCATCGCGGACCTTTACTACGAGCAGTACTTC; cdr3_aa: CASSPIADLYYEQYF
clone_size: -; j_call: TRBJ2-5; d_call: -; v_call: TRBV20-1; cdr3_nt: TGCAGTGCTAGTCAATCAGGGACCCCAGAGACCCAGTACTTC; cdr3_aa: CSASQSGTPETQYF
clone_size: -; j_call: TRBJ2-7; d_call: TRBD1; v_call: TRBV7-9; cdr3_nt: TGTGCCAGCAGCCGTTTCAGGGGGAACGGGTACGAGCAGTACTTC; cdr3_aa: CASSRFRGNGYEQYF
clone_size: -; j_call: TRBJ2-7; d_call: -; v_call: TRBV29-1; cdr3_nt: TGCAGCGTTGGGTCCCCCTACGAGCAGTACTTC; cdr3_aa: CSVGSPYEQYF
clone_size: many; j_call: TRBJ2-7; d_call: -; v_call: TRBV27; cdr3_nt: TGTGCCACCTTCGGGTCATCCTACGAGCAGTACTTC; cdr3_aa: CATFGSSYEQYF
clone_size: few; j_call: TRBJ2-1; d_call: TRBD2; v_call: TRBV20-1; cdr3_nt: TGCAGTGCCGAACTAGCGGTGTATCACGATGAGCAGTTCTTC; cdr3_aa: CSAELAVYHDEQFF
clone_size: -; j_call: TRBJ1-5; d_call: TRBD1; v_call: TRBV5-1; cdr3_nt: TGCGCCAGCAGCCCCGGGACAGCTCAGGAGCCCCAGCATTTT; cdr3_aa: CASSPGTAQEPQHF
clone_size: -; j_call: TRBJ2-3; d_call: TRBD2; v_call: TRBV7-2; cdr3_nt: TGTGCCAGCAGCTTGGCGGGAGGGGACTCCACGCAGTATTTT; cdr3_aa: CASSLAGGDSTQYF
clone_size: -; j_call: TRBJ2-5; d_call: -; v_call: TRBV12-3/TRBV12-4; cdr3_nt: TGTGCCAGCAGTCCTCCAGGGACTCTCTTCCAAGAGACCCAGTACTTC; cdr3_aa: CASSPPGTLFQETQYF
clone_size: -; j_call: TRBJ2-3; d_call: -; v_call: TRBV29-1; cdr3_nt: TGCAGCGTCTATCGACAGAGCACAGATACGCAGTATTTT; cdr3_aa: CSVYRQSTDTQYF
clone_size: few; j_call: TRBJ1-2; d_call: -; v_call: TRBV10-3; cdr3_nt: TGTGCCATCAGTGAGTCTTCAGAGTATGGCTACACCTTC; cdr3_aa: CAISESSEYGYTF
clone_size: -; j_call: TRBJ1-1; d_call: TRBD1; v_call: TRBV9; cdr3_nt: TGTGCCAGCAGCGCGGCCGGGACAGGGGGCGAAGCTTTCTTT; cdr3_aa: CASSAAGTGGEAFF
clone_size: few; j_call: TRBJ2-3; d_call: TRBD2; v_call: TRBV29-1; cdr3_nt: TGCAGCGTTGGTCTAGCGGGGGGAAACACAGATACGCAGTATTTT; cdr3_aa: CSVGLAGGNTDTQYF
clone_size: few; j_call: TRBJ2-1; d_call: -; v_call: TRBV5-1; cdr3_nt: TGCGCCAGCAGCTGGGGGCGGACAAAGAATGAGCAGTTCTTC; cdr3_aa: CASSWGRTKNEQFF
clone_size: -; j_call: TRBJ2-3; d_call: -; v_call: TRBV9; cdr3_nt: TGTGCCAGCAGCGTAGCGGTGGGGAGGGATACGCAGTATTTT; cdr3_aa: CASSVAVGRDTQYF
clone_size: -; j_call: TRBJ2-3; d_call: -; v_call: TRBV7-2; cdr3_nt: TGTGCCAGCAGCTTAAAGCGCCCTCTAGAGGGCACAGATACGCAGTATTTT; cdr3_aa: CASSLKRPLEGTDTQYF
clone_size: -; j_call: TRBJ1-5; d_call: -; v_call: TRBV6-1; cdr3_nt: TGTGCCACATCCCTAAATCAGCCCCAGCATTTT; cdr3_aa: CATSLNQPQHF
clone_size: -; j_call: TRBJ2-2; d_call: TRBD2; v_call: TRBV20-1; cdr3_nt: TGCAGTGCTAGTCCCGGGACTAGCGGCACCGGGGAGCTGTTTTTT; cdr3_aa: CSASPGTSGTGELFF
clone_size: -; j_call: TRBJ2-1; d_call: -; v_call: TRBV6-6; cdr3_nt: TGTGCCAGCAGTTACTCGGCGGGAAAGGCCTACAATGAGCAGTTCTTC; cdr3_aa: CASSYSAGKAYNEQFF
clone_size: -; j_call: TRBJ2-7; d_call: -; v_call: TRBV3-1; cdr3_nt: TGTGCCAGCGGCCAAGACGGTCCGGGGGACTACGAGCAGTACTTC; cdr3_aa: CASGQDGPGDYEQYF
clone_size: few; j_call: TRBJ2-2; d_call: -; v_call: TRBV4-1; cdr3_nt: TGCGCCAGCAGCCAGGGTGCCTTCGCCGGGGAGCTGTTTTTT; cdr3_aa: CASSQGAFAGELFF
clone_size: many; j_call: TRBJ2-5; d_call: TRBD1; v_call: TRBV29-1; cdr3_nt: TGCAGCGCAAAAAGACAGGGTGGAGAGGAGACCCAGTACTTC; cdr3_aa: CSAKRQGGEETQYF
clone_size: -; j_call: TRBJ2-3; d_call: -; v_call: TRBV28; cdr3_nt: TGTGCCAGCACCCGGAGGACAAAATTCGCAGATACGCAGTATTTT; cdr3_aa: CASTRRTKFADTQYF
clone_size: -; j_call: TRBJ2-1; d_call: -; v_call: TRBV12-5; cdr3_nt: TGTGCTAGTGGTTTGAACCCCGGGCGTACGACTCAACCATCGGGTAATGAGCAGTTCTTC; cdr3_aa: CASGLNPGRTTQPSGNEQFF
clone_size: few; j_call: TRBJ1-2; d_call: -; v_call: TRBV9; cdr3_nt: TGTGCCAGCAGCGTAGGGGATTATGGCTACACCTTC; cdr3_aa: CASSVGDYGYTF